These 31 T cell receptor beta chains were all obtained from the same sample, sequenced in a study of blood T cell repertoires in COVID-19. Repertoires were generated with immunoSEQ multiplex PCR, while TCRdb's copy carries only in-frame clones and drops some. The table lists around 300,000 clones, 83% of them singletons. The sample comprised peripheral blood. Receptors were obtained from a woman aged 45-59 years who had recovered from COVID-19.

The chain carries TRBV14 and TRBJ1-2; D perhaps matches TRBD1 (6 bases). Trimming cost V 6 bases and J 0 bases, with 14 bases left between them. This CDR3 is 15 amino acids long. The germline gives CDR1 SGHDN, CDR2 FVKESK. The CDR3 reads CASRRTGTTNYGYTF. The CDR3 DNA sequence: TGTGCCAGCAGACGCACCGGGACAACTAACTATGGCTACACCTTC. Looking up the rest from reference TRBV14 and TRBJ1-2 gives the full variable domain: EAGVTQFPSHSVIEKGQTVTLRCDPISGHDNLYWYRRVMGKEIKFLLHFVKESKQDESGMPNNRFLAERTGGTYSTLKVQPAELEDSGVYFCASRRTGTTNYGYTFGSGTRLTVV.

This chain uses TRBV18 with TRBJ2-1, with TRBD2 identical over 10 bases. Germline trimming cut 0 bases from V and 7 bases from J; bases unmatched to any gene: 9. CDR3 size: 17 residues. Germline assignment: CDR1 KGHSH and CDR2 LQKENI. Here the CDR3 DNA reads TGTGCCAGCTCACCACCGGCCTCTAGCGGGGGAGGGAATGAGCAGTTCTTC. This translates into CASSPPASSGGGNEQFF.

This clone was detected only a few times. The chain recombines TRBV7-3 with TRBJ2-4; 7 nucleotides align to TRBD2. The V and J ends lost 7 bases and 0 bases, in that order; junction bases with no gene match: 6. CDR3 size: 15 residues. Germline CDR1 reads SGHTA; CDR2 reads FQGTGA. The CDR3 spells CASNSGGTAKNIQYF. CDR3 coding DNA: TGTGCCAGCAATTCCGGGGGGACAGCCAAAAACATTCAGTACTTC.

The V and J genes are TRBV5-6 and TRBJ2-1; TRBD2 aligns across 7 bases. The CDR3 sequence is 16 residues long. Unmatched junction bases numbered 7, after V lost 4 bases and J lost 0 bases. The germline CDR1 and CDR2 sequences are SGHDT and YYEEEE. CDR3 sequence (DNA): TGTGCCAGCAGCCTCTTCGGGGGGACCTCCTACAATGAGCAGTTCTTC. This sequence encodes CASSLFGGTSYNEQFF.

The chain is built from TRBV21-1 and TRBJ1-4; the D call in the table, TRBD1, was not verified against the DNA. TRBV21-1 is an annotated pseudogene. The CDR3 has 15 residues. CDR3 sequence (DNA): TGTGCCAGCAGCGATTCCAGGGTTGGAAATGAAAAACTGTTTTTT. It specifies CASSDSRVGNEKLFF.

The CDR3 here is CASSPGTSGPISTYNEQFF. The CDR3 nucleotides read TGTGCCAGCTCACCCGGGACTAGCGGGCCCATCTCGACCTACAATGAGCAGTTCTTC. J is TRBJ2-1 and V is TRBV18, with 12 bases fitting TRBD2. V lost 3 bases and J lost 2; bases outside the gene matches: 11. This CDR3 is built from 19 residues. Germline CDR1 and CDR2: KGHSH and LQKENI.

CDR3 bases: TGCAGCGTCATCAAACCGGGACTAGAGGCCGGGGAGCTGTTTTTT. Translation: CSVIKPGLEAGELFF. This chain links TRBV29-1 with TRBJ2-2; 8 bases line up with TRBD2. Germline V lookup: CDR1 SQVTM, CDR2 ANQGSEA. V lost 6 bases and J lost 6; bases outside the gene matches: 12. This CDR3 contains 15 residues.

V gene TRBV5-1 combines with J gene TRBJ2-1; a weak D match, TRBD1 (5 bases). The CDR3 covers 15 residues. Germline assignment: CDR1 SGHRS and CDR2 YFSETQ. Deletions cut 0 bases from V and 5 bases from J, with 12 bases between. As DNA, the CDR3 is TGCGCCAGCAGCTTGGAGGTGGGGCAGCACAATGAGCAGTTCTTC. Translated, it gives CASSLEVGQHNEQFF.

The chain carries TRBV4-1 and TRBJ2-2; 11 bases are a match to TRBD2. This CDR3 region has 15 residues. The trim removed 4 bases at V and 6 bases at J, leaving 4 bases unmatched. Per germline, CDR1 MGHRA and CDR2 YSYEKL. In DNA, the CDR3 is TGCGCCAGCAGCCCGCTAGCGGGAGGTTCCGGGGAGCTGTTTTTT. Amino acid sequence: CASSPLAGGSGELFF.

The chain has TRBV5-1 and TRBJ2-5; TRBD1 might be the D (9 bases). The V end was cut by 7 bases, the J end by 0 bases, with 28 bases between. Germline lookup yields CDR1 SGHRS and CDR2 YFSETQ. The CDR3 length is 19 residues. The CDR3 bases are TGCGCCAGCGCCCTCTGGCGCGGGGGGACAGGGCTCGACCAAGAGACCCAGTACTTC. Translating gives CASALWRGGTGLDQETQYF.

V is TRBV7-2 and J is TRBJ2-7; 9 bases are a match to TRBD2. The CDR3 consists of 15 residues. V was clipped by 5 bases and J by 6 bases; unmatched bases: 11. The germline V gene has CDR1 SGHTA and CDR2 FQGNSA. The CDR3 sequence is CASSPLWASGTEQYF. In DNA, the CDR3 is TGTGCCAGCAGCCCTCTTTGGGCTAGCGGGACCGAGCAGTACTTC.

The chain is built from TRBV6-2 or TRBV6-3 and TRBJ2-6; 10 bases align to TRBD1. Trimming cost V 2 bases and J 1 base; bases outside gene matches: 5. Germline CDR1 MNHEY, CDR2 SVGEGT. The CDR3 totals 18 residues. The CDR3 DNA follows: TGTGCCAGCAGTTACGCGACAGGGGGCGGATCTGGGGCCAACGTCCTGACTTTC. Residues: CASSYATGGGSGANVLTF.

As to this clone: At one end the junction does not follow the germline gene, possibly because of a read error. This sequence joins TRBV24-1 and TRBJ2-7, with 8 bases lining up with TRBD1. The CDR3 totals 12 residues. Germline V gives CDR1 KGHDR, CDR2 SFDVKD. The chain's CDR3 is CATSDNRGTLLF. In DNA, the CDR3 is TGTGCCACCAGTGATAACAGGGGGACACTACTCTTC.

The chain links TRBV30 to TRBJ2-2; D unclear. CDR3 length: 11 residues. V lost 6 bases and J lost 5, with 7 bases in between. The germline CDR1 and CDR2 sequences are GTSNPN and SVGIG (reference sequence). The CDR3 DNA is TGTGCCTGCCAGGTAACCGGGGAGCTGTTTTTT. Its protein is CACQVTGELFF.

J is TRBJ1-2 and V is TRBV28; 8 bases map to TRBD1. After removal of 7 bases from V and 6 bases from J, the junction contained 13 bases not matched to a gene. The CDR3 consists of 15 residues. Germline CDR1 and CDR2: MDHEN and SYDVKM. The CDR3 DNA reads as TGTGCCAGCACCCGTGCGGGGACAGGTGCAAATGGCTACACCTTC. This sequence encodes CASTRAGTGANGYTF.

The V and J genes are TRBV27 and TRBJ2-7, with 9 positions matching TRBD2. The CDR3 totals 14 residues. Germline trimming cut 6 bases from V and 3 bases from J; bases unmatched to any gene: 6. Germline CDR1 MNHEY, CDR2 SMNVEV (reference sequence). CDR3 sequence (DNA): TGTGCCAGCAGGTTAGCGGGGGTAAACTACGAGCAGTACTTC. It encodes CASRLAGVNYEQYF.

The V and J genes are TRBV6-6 and TRBJ2-3; 8 nucleotides agree with TRBD1. The ends lost 6 bases at V and 2 bases at J; junction bases unmatched: 7. Per the germline V gene, CDR1 is MNHNY and CDR2 is SVGAGI (reference sequence). The CDR3 length is 15 residues. The CDR3 spells CASRPRQGATDTQYF. CDR3 sequence (DNA): TGTGCCAGCAGGCCGAGGCAGGGGGCCACAGATACGCAGTATTTT.

V is TRBV5-1 and J is TRBJ2-3; 13 nucleotides match TRBD2. The V and J ends lost 0 bases and 4 bases, in that order; junction bases with no gene match: 2. CDR3 size: 16 residues. In germline, CDR1 is SGHRS, CDR2 YFSETQ. The DNA for the CDR3 is TGCGCCAGCAGCTTGGGGGGGACTAGCGGGGCAGATACGCAGTATTTT. Its protein is CASSLGGTSGADTQYF.

This chain links TRBV7-2 with TRBJ2-5; perhaps TRBD2 as D (6 bases). CDR3 length: 12 amino acids. Germline-derived CDR1 and CDR2 are SGHTA and FQGNSA. Trimming took 7 bases from V and 7 from J, leaving 13 bases between them. The CDR3 reads CASTDSGGTQYF. The CDR3 region has the DNA TGTGCCAGCACCGACTCCGGGGGGACCCAGTACTTC.

This clone is a singleton in its sample. The chain combines TRBV27 with TRBJ1-4, with D possibly matching TRBD1 (5 bases). Germline lookup yields CDR1 MNHEY and CDR2 SMNVEV (reference sequence). V lost 2 bases, J lost 8 bases, and 15 bases lay in between. The CDR3 length is 15 residues. The CDR3 sequence is CASSLKGGTSEKLFF. CDR3 in DNA: TGTGCCAGCAGTTTAAAAGGAGGGACTTCGGAAAAACTGTTTTTT.

This clone has just one count. This rearrangement joins TRBV3-1 (or the pseudogene TRBV3-2) to TRBJ1-5; 7 nucleotides agree with TRBD1. Germline assignment: CDR1 LGHDT and CDR2 YNNKEL (reference sequence). Trimming removed 0 bases from V and 4 bases from J; junction bases left unmatched: 9. This CDR3 has 17 residues. The CDR3 DNA reads TGTGCCAGCAGCCAAGAGTGGGCCGGGACAGCAAATCAGCCCCAGCATTTT. Translation gives CASSQEWAGTANQPQHF.

This clone occurred a few times. The chain has TRBV11-3 and TRBJ1-1; D remains ambiguous. From germline, CDR1 is SGHNT and CDR2 YENEEA. The germline V and J ends were trimmed by 2 bases and 0 bases, with 4 bases remaining between them. The CDR3 consists of 13 residues. Here the CDR3 reads CASSLTVNTEAFF. CDR3 nucleotide sequence: TGTGCCAGCAGCTTAACTGTGAACACTGAAGCTTTCTTT.

V usage is TRBV6-2 or TRBV6-3 and J usage is TRBJ2-1; weak D call: TRBD2 (6 bases). The germline V and J ends were trimmed by 4 bases and 0 bases, with 10 bases remaining between them. The germline CDR1 and CDR2 sequences are MNHEY and SVGEGT. The CDR3 spans 15 residues. This CDR3 reads CASSSGVVSYNEQFF. The CDR3 DNA reads as TGTGCCAGCAGTTCGGGAGTAGTCTCCTACAATGAGCAGTTCTTC.

This clone showed up just a few times. The rearrangement uses TRBV19 and TRBJ2-6, with D perhaps TRBD1 (5 bases). This CDR3 contains 16 residues. Trimming removed 5 bases from V and 2 bases from J, with 13 bases in between. The germline V gene encodes CDR1 LNHDA and CDR2 SQIVND (reference sequence). CDR3 nucleotides: TGTGCCAGTAGTGCCGCCGAAGGGGCTGGGGCCAACGTCCTGACTTTC. The encoded protein is CASSAAEGAGANVLTF.

The chain recombines TRBV19 with TRBJ2-3; no clear D. The CDR3 consists of 13 residues. V was shortened by 7 bases and J by 5 bases, with 13 bases between the two germline ends. CDR1 is LNHDA and CDR2 is SQIVND in the germline V gene (reference sequence). The CDR3: CASTPLSRDTQYF. CDR3 in DNA: TGTGCCAGTACCCCTCTGAGTAGAGATACGCAGTATTTT.

The chain is built from TRBV27 and TRBJ1-4; possible D gene TRBD1, 6 bases. This CDR3 has 16 amino acids. V lost 1 base and J lost 3, with 12 bases in between. The germline V gene encodes CDR1 MNHEY and CDR2 SMNVEV (reference sequence). In DNA, the CDR3 is TGTGCCAGCAGTTTATTAATCTCAGGGGCTAATGAAAAACTGTTTTTT. Amino acid sequence: CASSLLISGANEKLFF. The full variable domain, its missing parts supplied by reference TRBV27 and TRBJ1-4, is EAQVTQNPRYLITVTGKKLTVTCSQNMNHEYMSWYRQDPGLGLRQIYYSMNVEVTDKGDVPEGYKVSRKEKRNFPLILESPSPNQTSLYFCASSLLISGANEKLFFGSGTQLSVL.

This chain joins TRBV28 and TRBJ1-2, with D uncertain. V gave up 4 bases and J gave up 2 bases, with 11 bases separating them. The CDR3 extends over 14 amino acids. The V gene's germline CDR1 is MDHEN and CDR2 SYDVKM. CDR3 bases: TGTGCCAGCAGTTACCCGGGGAGAAACTATGGCTACACCTTC. This translates into CASSYPGRNYGYTF.

This clone occurred a few times. This chain uses TRBV27 with TRBJ1-2, with TRBD1 as a possible D gene (6 bases). V was clipped by 5 bases and J by 8 bases, with 15 bases between them. The germline CDR1 and CDR2 sequences are MNHEY and SMNVEV (reference sequence). There are 13 residues in the CDR3. In DNA, the CDR3 is TGTGCCAGCAGTCCAGCGACAGGCGGAGGCTACACCTTC. It encodes CASSPATGGGYTF.

This chain connects TRBV7-2 to TRBJ2-3, with a tentative D call TRBD1 (5 bases). Germline assignment: CDR1 SGHTA and CDR2 FQGNSA. The CDR3 spans 13 residues. Trimming shortened V by 3 bases and J by 4 bases, and 8 bases separated the two germline ends. CDR3 DNA: TGTGCCAGCAGCTTCCAACAGGCAGATACGCAGTATTTT. As protein: CASSFQQADTQYF. The complete variable domain, with remaining parts taken from reference TRBV7-2 and TRBJ2-3, reads GAGVSQSPSNKVTEKGKDVELRCDPISGHTALYWYRQSLGQGLEFLIYFQGNSAPDKSGLPSDRFSAERTGGSVSTLTIQRTQQEDSAVYLCASSFQQADTQYFGPGTRLTVL.

In its sample, this clone was seen once. V is TRBV4-1 and J is TRBJ2-5; TRBD2 might be the D (5 bases). The germline gives CDR1 MGHRA, CDR2 YSYEKL. Trimming removed 4 bases from V and 2 bases from J, with 14 bases in between. CDR3 length equals 15 residues. CDR3 sequence: CASSLEAARQETQYF. The CDR3 DNA follows: TGCGCCAGCAGCCTTGAAGCGGCCCGACAAGAGACCCAGTACTTC.

In this sample, this clone turned up a few times. The chain uses TRBV9 and TRBJ2-7; 10 nucleotides line up with TRBD2. CDR3 length equals 15 residues. Germline V lookup: CDR1 SGDLS, CDR2 YYNGEE. V dropped 2 bases and J dropped 7; count of bases not matched to a gene: 9. CDR3 amino acids: CASSVGASGSREQYF. The CDR3 DNA sequence: TGTGCCAGCAGCGTGGGGGCTAGCGGGAGTCGGGAGCAGTACTTC.